This T cell receptor beta chain originates from a study of beta chain features in type 1 diabetes. This clone has just a few counts. Sequencing targeted expressed TCRB transcripts, as all isolated RNA had been reverse transcribed. Profiling relied on immunoSEQ multiplex PCR, and the TCRdb table lists in-frame clones only, not all of them. Altogether 330,000 or so clones are present, 12% to 15% being singletons, with the ten largest covering about 6.6%. The CDR3 is 13 amino acids. With 5 bases removed from V and 7 bases from J, the gap between germline ends came to 9 bases. The germline gives CDR1 SSHAT, CDR2 FNYEAQ (reference sequence).

Sequenced material: central memory CD4+ T cells from blood. The sequence was collected from a man younger than 45 in good health. The V and J genes are TRBV7-7 and TRBJ1-6, with D unclear. The CDR3, as DNA: TGTGCCAGCAGCCCAGAAGGGAATTCACCCCTCCACTTT. Translation: CASSPEGNSPLHF.